This T cell receptor beta chain derives from a study of radiotherapy plus CTLA-4 blockade in lung cancer. Study-wide context: Objective responses were seen in 18% of patients, disease control in more than 30%.

Focal radiation with ipilimumab CTLA-4 blockade was given to patients with chemo-refractory metastatic non-small-cell lung cancer. The data were produced by immunoSEQ multiplex PCR, yet TCRdb's version contains in-frame clones alone and is incomplete. This table has around 38,000 clones, 80% to 90% appearing once. A remark on this clone: What it binds is unknown.

Whole-study findings and limits: The study found tumor-derived TCR clones expanded in blood after radiotherapy plus ipilimumab. Reports identified early blood T cell clone dynamics, with interferon-beta, as the best response predictor.

The receptor comes from a human donor with non-small cell lung cancer whose response to radiotherapy plus ipilimumab could not be evaluated. Specimen: peripheral blood, collected from a patient treated with radiotherapy plus ipilimumab.

The CDR3 nucleotides are TGCAGCGTAGAAAAACAGGGTCAAGAGACCCAGTACTTC. This translates into CSVEKQGQETQYF. This chain links TRBV29-1 with TRBJ2-5; the D gene is possibly TRBD1 (6 bases). This CDR3 has 13 residues. Germline values: CDR1 SQVTM, CDR2 ANQGSEA. The V end lost 6 bases, the J end lost 2 bases, and 13 bases lay between the germline ends.